These 3 T cell receptor beta chains were all obtained from the same sample, sequenced in a study of low-dose radiotherapy and immunotherapy resistance in tumors. Alpha and beta chains were covered, as first-strand cDNA relied on TRAV- and TRBV-specific primers. TCRs were put through around 20 PCR cycles of amplification with Phusion. A constant-region primer and the V-primer adapter served as the primer pair. TCRdb redid the calling of the reads with MiXCR, one entry per CDR3 protein. The data hold approximately 100,000 distinct CDR3 sequences, with under 25% observed a single time. This sample's time point: after trial treatment. Treatment denoted: LDRT plus nivolumab, ipilimumab, low-dose cyclophosphamide and aspirin (RACIN trial). This specimen was PBMCs, taken after low-dose radiotherapy plus immunotherapy. The receptors were gathered from a male donor with prostate cancer.

This clonotype was recorded at least ten times. This chain uses TRBV4-1 with TRBJ1-2; D ambiguous. CDR1 is MGHRA, CDR2 YSYEKL, per germline. This CDR3 is built from 15 residues. The V end lost 0 bases, the J end lost 8 bases, and 16 bases lay between the germline ends. CDR3 DNA: TGCGCCAGCAGCCAAGATTCGGTGGATGTACGGGGCTACACCTTC. It codes for CASSQDSVDVRGYTF.

Comment on this clonotype: A much larger clone sits a single nucleotide away, making a read error possible. The V gene is TRBV25-1, the J gene TRBJ1-2; 7 bases match TRBD1. CDR1 is MGHDK and CDR2 is SYGVNS in the germline V gene. CDR3 size: 14 residues. CDR3 loop: CASSEYFSGGGDTF. DNA of the CDR3: TGTGCCAGCAGTGAATATTTCTCAGGGGGTGGCGACACCTTC.

Of note for this clonotype: Since a far larger clone is one base different, this is likely a read error. The J gene is TRBJ1-4, the V gene TRBV6-5; 9 bases are shared with TRBD1. The CDR3 sequence is 13 residues long. CDR1 is MNHEY, CDR2 SVGAGI, per germline. The CDR3 DNA reads as TGTACCAGCAAGGACAGGGGAAGTGAAAAACTGTTTTTT. It specifies CTSKDRGSEKLFF.